What follows is one T cell receptor (beta chain) and its context. Its antigen is not identified. This entry belongs to a study of T cell responses to AZD1222 COVID-19 vaccine. Study conclusions and caveats: The sample set comprised mostly white British donors with more females, and clonal diversity was possibly underestimated. Unmutated regions of variants are reportedly targeted by nearly half of spike-specific TCRs. Following two doses of AZD1222, Spike-specific TCR breadth and depth rose. Among vaccine-associated CD4 TCRs, coverage spanned spike, with dominance at 160-218 and 743-854.

This CDR3 is 14 amino acids long. CDR1 and CDR2 from the germline V gene are LNHDA and SQIVND (reference sequence). The V end lost 4 bases, the J end lost 6 bases, and 12 bases lay between the germline ends. Generated by immunoSEQ multiplex PCR, the TCRdb table keeps only in-frame clones and is missing some. Its listing shows 150,000 or so clones. The chain links TRBV19 to TRBJ1-4, with a tentative D call TRBD1 (6 bases). What was sequenced was peripheral blood. The receptor was derived from an adult in good health. The CDR3 region has the DNA TGTGCCAGTAGTAAGGGGGGTGAAGATGAAAAACTGTTTTTT. As protein: CASSKGGEDEKLFF. The full variable domain, completed using reference TRBV19 and TRBJ1-4, is DGGITQSPKYLFRKEGQNVTLSCEQNLNHDAMYWYRQDPGQGLRLIYYSQIVNDFQKGDIAEGYSVSREKKESFPLTVTSAQKNPTAFYLCASSKGGEDEKLFFGSGTQLSVL.